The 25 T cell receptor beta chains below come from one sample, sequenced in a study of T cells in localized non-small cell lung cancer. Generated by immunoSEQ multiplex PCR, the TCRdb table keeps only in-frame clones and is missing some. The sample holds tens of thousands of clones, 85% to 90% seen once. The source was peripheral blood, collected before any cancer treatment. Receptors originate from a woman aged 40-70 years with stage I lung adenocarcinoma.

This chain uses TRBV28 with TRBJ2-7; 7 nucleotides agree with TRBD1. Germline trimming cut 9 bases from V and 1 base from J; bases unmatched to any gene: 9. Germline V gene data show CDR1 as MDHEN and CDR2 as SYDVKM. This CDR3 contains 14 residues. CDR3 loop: CASLEQGSSYEQYF. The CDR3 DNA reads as TGTGCCAGTTTGGAACAGGGGAGTTCCTACGAGCAGTACTTC.

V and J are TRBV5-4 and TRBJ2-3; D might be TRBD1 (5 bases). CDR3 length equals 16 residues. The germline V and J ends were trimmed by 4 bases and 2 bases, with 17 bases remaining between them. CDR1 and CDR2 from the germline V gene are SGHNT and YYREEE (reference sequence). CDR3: CASSRWGHQSTDTQYF. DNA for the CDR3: TGTGCCAGCAGCCGGTGGGGCCACCAATCCACAGATACGCAGTATTTT.

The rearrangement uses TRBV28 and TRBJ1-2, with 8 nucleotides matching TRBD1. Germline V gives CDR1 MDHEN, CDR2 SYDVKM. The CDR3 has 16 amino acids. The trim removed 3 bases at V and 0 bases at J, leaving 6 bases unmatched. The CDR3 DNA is TGTGCCAGCAGTTTGGTCCAGGGGGCACCTAACTATGGCTACACCTTC. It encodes CASSLVQGAPNYGYTF.

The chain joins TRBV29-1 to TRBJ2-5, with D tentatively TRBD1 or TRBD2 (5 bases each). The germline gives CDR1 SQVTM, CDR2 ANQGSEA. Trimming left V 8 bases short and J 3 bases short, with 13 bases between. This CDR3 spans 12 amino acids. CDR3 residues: CSFGGSEETQYF. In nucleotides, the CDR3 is TGCAGCTTTGGGGGATCGGAAGAGACCCAGTACTTC.

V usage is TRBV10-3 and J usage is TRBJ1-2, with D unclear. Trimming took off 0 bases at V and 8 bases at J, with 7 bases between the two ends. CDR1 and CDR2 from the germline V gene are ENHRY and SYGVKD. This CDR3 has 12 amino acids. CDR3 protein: CAISESDGGYTF. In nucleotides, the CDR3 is TGTGCCATCAGTGAGTCAGACGGCGGCTACACCTTC.

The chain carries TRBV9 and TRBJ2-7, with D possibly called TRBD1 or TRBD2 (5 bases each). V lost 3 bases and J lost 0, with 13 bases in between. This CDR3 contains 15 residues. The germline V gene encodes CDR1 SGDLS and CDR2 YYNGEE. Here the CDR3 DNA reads TGTGCCAGCAGCGCGGGACCTACGAGCTCCTACGAGCAGTACTTC. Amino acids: CASSAGPTSSYEQYF.

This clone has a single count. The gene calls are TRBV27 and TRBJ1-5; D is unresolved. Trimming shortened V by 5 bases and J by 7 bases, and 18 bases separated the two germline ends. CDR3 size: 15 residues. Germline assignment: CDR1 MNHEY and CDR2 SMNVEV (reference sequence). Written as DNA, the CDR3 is TGTGCCAGCAGTCCCTGGGGTGAACAAAACCAGCCCCAGCATTTT. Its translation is CASSPWGEQNQPQHF.

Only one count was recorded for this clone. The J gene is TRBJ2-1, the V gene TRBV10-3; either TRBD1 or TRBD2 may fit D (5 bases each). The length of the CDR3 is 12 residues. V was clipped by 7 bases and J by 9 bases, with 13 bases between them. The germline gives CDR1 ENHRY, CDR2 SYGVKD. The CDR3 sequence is CAITGTYGEQFF. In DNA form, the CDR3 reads TGTGCCATCACAGGGACCTATGGTGAGCAGTTCTTC.

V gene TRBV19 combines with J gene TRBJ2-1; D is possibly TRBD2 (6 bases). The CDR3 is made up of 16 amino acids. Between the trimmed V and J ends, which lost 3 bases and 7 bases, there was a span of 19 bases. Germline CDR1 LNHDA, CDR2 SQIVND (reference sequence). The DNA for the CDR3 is TGTGCCAGTAGTATCATCAAGGCTGCGGGGAGGAATGAGCAGTTCTTC. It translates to CASSIIKAAGRNEQFF.

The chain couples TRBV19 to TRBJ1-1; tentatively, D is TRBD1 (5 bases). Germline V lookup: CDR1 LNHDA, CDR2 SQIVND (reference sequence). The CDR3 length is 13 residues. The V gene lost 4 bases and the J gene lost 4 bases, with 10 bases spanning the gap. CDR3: CASSKGEGTEAFF. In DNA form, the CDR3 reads TGTGCCAGTAGTAAAGGGGAAGGCACTGAAGCTTTCTTT.

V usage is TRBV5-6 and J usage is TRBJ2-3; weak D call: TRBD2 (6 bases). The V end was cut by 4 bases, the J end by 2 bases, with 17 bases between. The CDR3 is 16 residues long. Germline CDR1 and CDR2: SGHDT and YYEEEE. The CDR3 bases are TGTGCCAGCAGCCCCCCCATAGCGGCTGACACAGATACGCAGTATTTT. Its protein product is CASSPPIAADTDTQYF.

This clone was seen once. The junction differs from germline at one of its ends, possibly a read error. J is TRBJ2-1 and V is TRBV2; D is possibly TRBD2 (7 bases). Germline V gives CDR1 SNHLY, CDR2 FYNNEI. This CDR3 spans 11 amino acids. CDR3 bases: TGTGCCAGCAGTGAAGGGGTAGGGGGGGTCTTC. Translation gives CASSEGVGGVF.

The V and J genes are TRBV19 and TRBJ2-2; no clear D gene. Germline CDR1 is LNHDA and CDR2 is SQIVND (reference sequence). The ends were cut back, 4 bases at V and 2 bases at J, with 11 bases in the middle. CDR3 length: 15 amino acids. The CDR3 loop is CASSTWVGNTGELFF. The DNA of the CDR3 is TGTGCCAGTAGTACCTGGGTGGGTAACACCGGGGAGCTGTTTTTT.

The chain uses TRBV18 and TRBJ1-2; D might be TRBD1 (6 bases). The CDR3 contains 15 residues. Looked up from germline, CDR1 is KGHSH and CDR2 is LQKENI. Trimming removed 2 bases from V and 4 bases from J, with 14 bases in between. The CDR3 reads CASSPAGDNGYGYTF. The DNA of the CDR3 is TGTGCCAGCTCACCAGCAGGGGATAACGGCTATGGCTACACCTTC.

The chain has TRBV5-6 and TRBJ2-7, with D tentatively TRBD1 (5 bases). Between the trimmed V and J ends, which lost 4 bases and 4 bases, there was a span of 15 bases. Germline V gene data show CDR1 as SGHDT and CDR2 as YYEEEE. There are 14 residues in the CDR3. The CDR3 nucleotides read TGTGCCAGCAGCACGCCAATACAGGTTTACGAGCAGTACTTC. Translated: CASSTPIQVYEQYF.

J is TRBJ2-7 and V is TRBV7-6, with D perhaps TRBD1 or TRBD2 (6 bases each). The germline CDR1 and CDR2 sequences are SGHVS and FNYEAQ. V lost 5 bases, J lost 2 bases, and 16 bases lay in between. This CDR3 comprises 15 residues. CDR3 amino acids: CASSPGGDIAYEQYF. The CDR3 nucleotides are TGTGCCAGCAGCCCCGGCGGGGACATAGCCTACGAGCAGTACTTC.

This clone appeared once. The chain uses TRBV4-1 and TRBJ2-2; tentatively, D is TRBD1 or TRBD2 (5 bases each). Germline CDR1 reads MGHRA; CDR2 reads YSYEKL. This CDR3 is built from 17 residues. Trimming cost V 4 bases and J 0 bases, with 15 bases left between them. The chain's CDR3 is CASSLNIRGANTGELFF. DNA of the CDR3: TGCGCCAGCAGCCTTAATATCCGGGGCGCGAACACCGGGGAGCTGTTTTTT.

CDR3 in amino acids: CASSFVGRGNNSPLHF. In DNA form, the CDR3 reads TGTGCCAGCAGCTTCGTGGGACGGGGGAATAATTCACCCCTCCACTTT. This sequence joins TRBV7-8 and TRBJ1-6; perhaps TRBD1 as D (5 bases). This CDR3 is built from 16 residues. Germline V lookup: CDR1 SGHVS, CDR2 FQNEAQ. Trimming took 3 bases from V and 5 from J, leaving 14 bases between them.

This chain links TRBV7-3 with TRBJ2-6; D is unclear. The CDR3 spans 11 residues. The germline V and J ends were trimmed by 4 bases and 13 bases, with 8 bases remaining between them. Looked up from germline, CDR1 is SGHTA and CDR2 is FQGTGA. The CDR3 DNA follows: TGTGCCAGCAGCTCCCAGTCGGTCCTGACTTTC. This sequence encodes CASSSQSVLTF.

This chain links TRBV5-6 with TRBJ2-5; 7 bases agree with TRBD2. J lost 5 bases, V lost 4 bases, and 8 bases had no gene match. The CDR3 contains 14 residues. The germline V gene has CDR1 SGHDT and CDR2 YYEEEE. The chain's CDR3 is CASSRDYPGETQYF. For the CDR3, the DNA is TGTGCCAGCAGCCGGGACTACCCGGGGGAGACCCAGTACTTC.

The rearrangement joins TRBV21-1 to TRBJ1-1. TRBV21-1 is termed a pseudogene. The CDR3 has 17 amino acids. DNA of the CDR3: TGTGCCAGCAGCAAAGGGGGCCGGGGGCGCGTGAACACTGAAGCTTTCTTT. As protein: CASSKGGRGRVNTEAFF.

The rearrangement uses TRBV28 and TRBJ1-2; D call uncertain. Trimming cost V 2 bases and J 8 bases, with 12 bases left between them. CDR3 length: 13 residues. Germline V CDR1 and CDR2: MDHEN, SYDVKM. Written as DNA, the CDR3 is TGTGCCAGCAGTTTAAAAAAGACCCGGGGCTACACCTTC. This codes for CASSLKKTRGYTF.

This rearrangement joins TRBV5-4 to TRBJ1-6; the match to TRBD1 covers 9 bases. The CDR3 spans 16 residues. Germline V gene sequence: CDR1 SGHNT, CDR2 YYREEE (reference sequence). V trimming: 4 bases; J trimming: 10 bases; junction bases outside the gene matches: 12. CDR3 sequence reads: CASSGPGGTGKSPLHF. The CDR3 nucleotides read TGTGCCAGCAGCGGGCCGGGCGGGACAGGGAAGTCACCCCTCCACTTT.

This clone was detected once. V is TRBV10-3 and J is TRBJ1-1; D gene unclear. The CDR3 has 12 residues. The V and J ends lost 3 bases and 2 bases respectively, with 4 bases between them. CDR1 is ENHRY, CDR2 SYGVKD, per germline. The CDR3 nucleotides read TGTGCCATCAGTGACGTCAACACTGAAGCTTTCTTT. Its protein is CAISDVNTEAFF.

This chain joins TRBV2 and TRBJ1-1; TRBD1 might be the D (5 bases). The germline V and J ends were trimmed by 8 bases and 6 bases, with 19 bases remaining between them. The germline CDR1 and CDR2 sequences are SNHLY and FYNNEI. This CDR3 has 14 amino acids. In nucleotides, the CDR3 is TGTGCCAGCGCGAACCCAGGGACGTTGGCTGAAGCTTTCTTT. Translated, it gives CASANPGTLAEAFF. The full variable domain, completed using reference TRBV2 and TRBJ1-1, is EPEVTQTPSHQVTQMGQEVILRCVPISNHLYFYWYRQILGQKVEFLVSFYNNEISEKSEIFDDQFSVERPDGSNFTLKIRSTKLEDSAMYFCASANPGTLAEAFFGQGTRLTVV.